The rows below give T cell receptor beta chains drawn from one sample of a study of blood T cells in healthy people across ages. TCRdb re-called the 5' RACE reads with MiXCR, one entry per CDR3 protein. The table includes more than 700,000 distinct CDR3 sequences, around half detected once. The source material was blood. Receptors were obtained from an older man in good health. The CDR3 runs from the conserved cysteine through the conserved F or W. Fields, in order: J gene, D gene, clone size, V gene, CDR3 protein, CDR3 DNA. D genes are given only for firm matches. Not every row has a clone size; where given, it reads once, few, many or a size class.

>TRBJ2-7|TRBD2|NA|TRBV2
CASSNTLAGRSSYEQYF
TGTGCCAGCAGTAATACCCTAGCGGGACGGAGCTCCTACGAGCAGTACTTC
>TRBJ2-7|NA|few|TRBV12-3/TRBV12-4
CASMISYEQYF
TGTGCCAGCATGATCTCCTACGAGCAGTACTTC
>TRBJ2-7|NA|NA|TRBV6-5
CASRKDSPGGEQYF
TGTGCCAGCAGAAAGGACAGCCCCGGGGGCGAGCAGTACTTC
>TRBJ2-7|NA|few|TRBV15
CATSRGLGSEQYF
TGTGCCACCAGCAGAGGGTTAGGGTCCGAGCAGTACTTC
>TRBJ2-1|NA|NA|TRBV7-9
CASSLATTITEQFF
TGTGCCAGCAGCTTAGCAACGACTATAACTGAGCAGTTCTTC
>TRBJ2-5|TRBD2|many|TRBV20-1
CSAPRDYPGTQYF
TGCAGTGCTCCCCGGGACTACCCAGGGACCCAGTACTTC
>TRBJ2-7|TRBD2|few|TRBV20-1
CSARTSGSDWEQYF
TGCAGTGCACGGACTAGCGGGAGCGATTGGGAGCAGTACTTC
>TRBJ2-1|NA|few|TRBV5-1
CASSLEARGDEQFF
TGCGCCAGCAGCTTGGAGGCTAGGGGGGATGAGCAGTTCTTC
>TRBJ2-7|TRBD1|few|TRBV6-1
CASNRDRDYEQYF
TGTGCCAGCAACCGGGACAGGGACTACGAGCAGTACTTC
>TRBJ2-7|TRBD1|NA|TRBV6-1
CAINMASDRDDEQYF
TGTGCCATCAACATGGCCTCGGACAGGGACGACGAGCAGTACTTC
>TRBJ1-2|NA|many|TRBV20-1
CSATHQTANYGYTF
TGCAGTGCTACCCATCAAACAGCTAACTATGGCTACACCTTC
>TRBJ1-2|TRBD1|NA|TRBV4-2
CASSPDRGGGYTF
TGTGCCAGCAGCCCGGACAGGGGCGGTGGCTACACCTTC
>TRBJ2-7|NA|NA|TRBV20-1
CSAPGHLSYEQYF
TGCAGTGCGCCGGGACACCTCTCCTACGAGCAGTACTTC
>TRBJ2-7|TRBD1|NA|TRBV7-9
CASSFPGTGYEQYF
TGTGCCAGCAGCTTCCCCGGGACAGGCTACGAGCAGTACTTC
>TRBJ1-4|TRBD1|few|TRBV4-3
CASSQRQGNNEKLFF
TGCGCCAGCAGCCAGCGACAGGGGAATAATGAAAAACTGTTTTTT
>TRBJ2-1|NA|few|TRBV7-2
CASTLYRAGGNEQFF
TGTGCCAGCACCCTTTATAGAGCCGGGGGCAATGAGCAGTTCTTC
>TRBJ2-1|NA|few|TRBV20-1
CSASNGLSDEQFF
TGCAGTGCTAGTAACGGCCTTTCGGATGAGCAGTTCTTC
>TRBJ2-1|TRBD2|NA|TRBV29-1
CSSRTSGKGFSYNEQFF
TGCAGCTCCCGGACTAGCGGTAAAGGCTTCTCCTACAATGAGCAGTTCTTC
>TRBJ1-1|NA|NA|TRBV6-6
CASSYAGAPNTEAFF
TGTGCCAGCAGTTACGCAGGGGCCCCGAACACTGAAGCTTTCTTT
>TRBJ2-1|NA|NA|TRBV6-2/TRBV6-3
CASSYDSRPGGRYNEQFF
TGTGCCAGCAGTTACGACTCAAGACCGGGCGGGCGGTACAATGAGCAGTTCTTC
>TRBJ2-1|TRBD2|NA|TRBV20-1
CSAEPQMTSRLPNEQFF
TGCAGTGCTGAACCCCAGATGACTAGCAGACTACCCAATGAGCAGTTCTTC
>TRBJ1-1|NA|NA|TRBV7-3
CASSLYPGYGAEAFF
TGTGCCAGCAGCTTATACCCAGGGTACGGGGCTGAAGCTTTCTTT
>TRBJ1-6|NA|few|TRBV27
CASRTEGLTPLHF
TGTGCCAGCCGGACTGAAGGGTTAACGCCCCTCCACTTT
>TRBJ1-2|TRBD1|NA|TRBV5-1
CASSLVGGQDYYGYTF
TGCGCCAGCAGCTTGGTGGGGGGACAGGACTACTATGGCTACACCTTC
>TRBJ2-1|TRBD2|NA|TRBV4-2
CASSQELAGVFHEQFF
TGTGCCAGCAGCCAAGAACTAGCGGGAGTCTTCCATGAGCAGTTCTTC
>TRBJ1-6|NA|NA|TRBV4-1
CASSQGLTSYSPLHF
TGCGCCAGCAGCCAAGGGCTGACCTCATATTCACCCCTCCACTTT
>TRBJ1-1|NA|few|TRBV5-1
CASSLVSPNTEAFF
TGCGCCAGCAGCTTGGTTTCCCCGAACACTGAAGCTTTCTTT
>TRBJ1-2|NA|NA|TRBV10-3
CAISESISRGIRAEYGYTF
TGTGCCATCAGTGAGTCGATATCTCGCGGGATCAGGGCTGAATATGGCTACACCTTC
>TRBJ2-3|NA|NA|TRBV2
CASTLDQPDTQYF
TGTGCCAGCACTTTAGACCAGCCGGATACGCAGTATTTT
>TRBJ2-7|NA|many|TRBV29-1
CSVDGIYEQYF
TGCAGCGTTGATGGGATCTACGAGCAGTACTTC
>TRBJ2-7|TRBD1|few|TRBV10-3
CAIRGQGLFYEQYF
TGTGCCATCAGGGGACAGGGGCTTTTCTACGAGCAGTACTTC
>TRBJ2-3|NA|NA|TRBV20-1
CSAKLSSTDTQYF
TGCAGTGCGAAGTTGTCTAGCACAGATACGCAGTATTTT
>TRBJ1-2|NA|many|TRBV7-2
CASSLIGRMEGYTF
TGTGCCAGCAGCTTAATCGGGAGGATGGAAGGCTACACCTTC
>TRBJ1-2|TRBD1|NA|TRBV4-3
CASSQEQGYGYGYTF
TGCGCCAGCAGCCAAGAACAGGGGTATGGCTATGGCTACACCTTC
>TRBJ2-3|NA|few|TRBV11-2
CASSPRVASTDTQYF
TGTGCCAGCAGCCCCAGAGTAGCCAGCACAGATACGCAGTATTTT
>TRBJ2-1|TRBD2|NA|TRBV27
CASSPNLAGSYNEQFF
TGTGCCAGCAGTCCCAATCTAGCGGGGTCCTACAATGAGCAGTTCTTC
>TRBJ2-1|TRBD2|few|TRBV20-1
CSATPSGRASEQFF
TGCAGTGCTACTCCTAGCGGGAGGGCCAGTGAGCAGTTCTTC